The 5 T cell receptor beta chains below come from one sample, sequenced in a study of CD8+ T cells in alopecia areata. The authors extracted RNA and reverse transcribed it into cDNA as the sequencing template. The repertoire was sequenced with immunoSEQ multiplex PCR; TCRdb's copy has only in-frame clones and lacks some. The table lists 150,000 to 250,000 clones, about 60% of them singletons. Treatment described: oral pan-JAK inhibitor, 5-10 mg twice daily. This specimen consisted of CD4+ T cells sorted from blood, obtained at week 4, from a patient treated with tofacitinib. These receptors came from a human donor with alopecia areata.

A note on this clone: Different DNA sequences within this sample yield the same CDR3. The V call is TRBV11-2, the J call TRBJ2-5, with TRBD1 identical over 8 bases. Trimming removed 8 bases from V and 1 base from J; junction bases left unmatched: 3. Germline assignment: CDR1 SGHAT and CDR2 FQNNGV. The length of the CDR3 is 13 residues. The CDR3 here is CASSGGLQETQYF. The CDR3 nucleotides are TGTGCCAGCTCAGGGGGCCTCCAAGAGACCCAGTACTTC. Supplemented by reference TRBV11-2 and TRBJ2-5, the full variable domain reads EAGVAQSPRYKIIEKRQSVAFWCNPISGHATLYWYQQILGQGPKLLIQFQNNGVVDDSQLPKDRFSAERLKGVDSTLKIQPAKLEDSAVYLCASSGGLQETQYFGPGTRLLVL.

The chain links TRBV29-1 to TRBJ2-7, with a weak D call TRBD2 (9 bases). Deletions cut 6 bases from V and 3 bases from J, with 18 bases between. CDR1 is SQVTM and CDR2 is ANQGSEA in the germline V gene. The CDR3 runs 14 residues. The CDR3 nucleotides are TGCAGCGTCAGGGGGCGACTAGCGGACTACGAGCAGTACTTC. Protein sequence: CSVRGRLADYEQYF.

This clone occurred once. The V and J genes are TRBV4-3 and TRBJ1-2; TRBD1 aligns across 8 bases. The CDR3 is 16 residues long. The germline V gene encodes CDR1 LGHNA and CDR2 YSLEER. V trimming: 1 base; J trimming: 7 bases; junction bases outside the gene matches: 11. The CDR3 DNA is TGCGCCAGCAGCCAAGTACCGGGACCAGACAGGGGTGGCTACACCTTC. Protein sequence: CASSQVPGPDRGGYTF.

The J gene is TRBJ2-3, the V gene TRBV11-2, with a tentative D call TRBD2 (6 bases). Germline CDR1 reads SGHAT; CDR2 reads FQNNGV. The CDR3 consists of 13 residues. V gave up 5 bases and J gave up 3 bases, with 9 bases separating them. The CDR3 region is CASSPGLTDTQYF. The CDR3 DNA reads as TGTGCCAGCAGCCCAGGACTAACAGATACGCAGTATTTT.

This clone was counted only a few times. V is TRBV29-1 and J is TRBJ1-2; a possible D gene is TRBD1 (6 bases). The CDR3 sequence is 10 residues long. The V gene's germline CDR1 is SQVTM and CDR2 ANQGSEA. Trimming cost V 7 bases and J 7 bases, with 10 bases left between them. CDR3: CSASTGGYTF. CDR3 bases: TGCAGCGCCTCGACAGGTGGCTACACCTTC. Using reference TRBV29-1 and TRBJ1-2 for the parts outside the CDR3, the full variable domain is SAVISQKPSRDICQRGTSLTIQCQVDSQVTMMFWYRQQPGQSLTLIATANQGSEATYESGFVIDKFPISRPNLTFSTLTVSNMSPEDSSIYLCSASTGGYTFGSGTRLTVV.